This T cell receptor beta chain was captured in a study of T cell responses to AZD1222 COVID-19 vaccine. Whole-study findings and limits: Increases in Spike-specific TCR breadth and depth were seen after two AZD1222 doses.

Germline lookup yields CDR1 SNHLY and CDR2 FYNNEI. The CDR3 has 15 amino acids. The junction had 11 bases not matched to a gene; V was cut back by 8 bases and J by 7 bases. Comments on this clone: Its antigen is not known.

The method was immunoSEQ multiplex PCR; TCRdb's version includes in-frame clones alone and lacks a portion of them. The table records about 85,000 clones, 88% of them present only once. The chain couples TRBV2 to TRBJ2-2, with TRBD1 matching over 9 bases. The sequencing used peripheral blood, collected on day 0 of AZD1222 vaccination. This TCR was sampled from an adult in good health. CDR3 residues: CASRSTGGAGGELFF. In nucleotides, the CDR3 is TGTGCCAGCCGCTCCACAGGGGGCGCTGGCGGGGAGCTGTTTTTT.